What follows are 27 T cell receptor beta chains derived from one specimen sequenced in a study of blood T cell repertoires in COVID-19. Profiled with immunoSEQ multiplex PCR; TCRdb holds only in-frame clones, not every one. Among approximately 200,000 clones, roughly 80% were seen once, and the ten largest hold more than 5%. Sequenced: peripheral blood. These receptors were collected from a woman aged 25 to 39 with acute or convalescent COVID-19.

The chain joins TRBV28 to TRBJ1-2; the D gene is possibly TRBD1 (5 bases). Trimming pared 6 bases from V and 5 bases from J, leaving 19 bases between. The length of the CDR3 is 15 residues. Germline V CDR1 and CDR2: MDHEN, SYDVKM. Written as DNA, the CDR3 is TGTGCCAGCAGCCTAAGACAGACCCATTGGTATGGCTACACCTTC. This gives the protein CASSLRQTHWYGYTF.

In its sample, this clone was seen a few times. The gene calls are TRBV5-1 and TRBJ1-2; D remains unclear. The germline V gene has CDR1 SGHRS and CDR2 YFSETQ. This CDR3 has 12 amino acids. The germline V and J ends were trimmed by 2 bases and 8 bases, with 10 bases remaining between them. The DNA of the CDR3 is TGCGCCAGCAGCTTTGGAGGTGGGGGCTACACCTTC. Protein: CASSFGGGGYTF.

The CDR3 DNA is TGCAGCGTCCGGATACTAGGGACTAGCGCCGCCTACAATGAGCAGTTCTTC. Encoded protein: CSVRILGTSAAYNEQFF. This chain joins TRBV29-1 and TRBJ2-1, with 10 bases fitting TRBD2. J was trimmed by 2 bases and V by 6 bases; bases with no gene match: 13. CDR3 length: 17 amino acids. The V gene's germline CDR1 is SQVTM and CDR2 ANQGSEA.

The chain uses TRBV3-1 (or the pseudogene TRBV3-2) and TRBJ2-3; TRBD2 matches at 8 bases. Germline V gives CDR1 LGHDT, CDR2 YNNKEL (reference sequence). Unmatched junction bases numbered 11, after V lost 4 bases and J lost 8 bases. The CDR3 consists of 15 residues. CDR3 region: CASSPLGTSGGTQYF. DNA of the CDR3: TGTGCCAGCAGCCCCCTTGGGACTAGTGGAGGTACGCAGTATTTT.

CDR3 coding DNA: TGTGCCAGCAGTGATAATTGGCCAGATACGCAGTATTTT. Its protein product is CASSDNWPDTQYF. V gene TRBV2 combines with J gene TRBJ2-3; D gene ambiguous. The CDR3 sequence is 13 residues long. V lost 3 bases to trimming and J lost 4 bases, with 8 bases between them. The germline V gene has CDR1 SNHLY and CDR2 FYNNEI.

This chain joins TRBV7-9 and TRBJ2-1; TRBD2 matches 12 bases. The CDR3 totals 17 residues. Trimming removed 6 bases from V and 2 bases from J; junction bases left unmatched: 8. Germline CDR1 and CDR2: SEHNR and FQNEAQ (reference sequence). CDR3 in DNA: TGTGCCAGCAGAGATTCTAGCGGGAGGGCCGCCTACAATGAGCAGTTCTTC. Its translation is CASRDSSGRAAYNEQFF.

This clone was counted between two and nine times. This CDR3 is CASSPEGRGEQFF. CDR3 sequence (DNA): TGTGCCAGCAGCCCGGAAGGGCGGGGTGAGCAGTTCTTC. The rearrangement uses TRBV11-3 and TRBJ2-1, with D tentatively TRBD2 (6 bases). Germline loops: CDR1 SGHNT, CDR2 YENEEA. Trimming took 5 bases from V and 9 from J, leaving 14 bases between them. The CDR3 totals 13 residues.

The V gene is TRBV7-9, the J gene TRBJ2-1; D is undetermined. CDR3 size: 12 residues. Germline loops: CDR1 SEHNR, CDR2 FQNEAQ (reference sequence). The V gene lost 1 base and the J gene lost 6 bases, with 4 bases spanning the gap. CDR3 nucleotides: TGTGCCAGCAGCTTAGGGAGCAATGAGCAGTTCTTC. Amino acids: CASSLGSNEQFF.

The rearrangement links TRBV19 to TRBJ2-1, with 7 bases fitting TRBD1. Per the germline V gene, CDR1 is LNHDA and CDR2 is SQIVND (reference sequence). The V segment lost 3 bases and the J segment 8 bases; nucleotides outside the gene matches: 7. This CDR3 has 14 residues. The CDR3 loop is CASSMRTGWDEQFF. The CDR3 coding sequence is TGTGCCAGTAGTATGCGGACAGGATGGGATGAGCAGTTCTTC.

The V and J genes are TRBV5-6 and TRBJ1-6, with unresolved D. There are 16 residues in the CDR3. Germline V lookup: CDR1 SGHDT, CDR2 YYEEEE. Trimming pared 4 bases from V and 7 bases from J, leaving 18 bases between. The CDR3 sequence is CASSLDGSLGNSPLHF. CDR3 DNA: TGTGCCAGCAGCCTGGACGGTTCCTTGGGCAATTCACCCCTCCACTTT.

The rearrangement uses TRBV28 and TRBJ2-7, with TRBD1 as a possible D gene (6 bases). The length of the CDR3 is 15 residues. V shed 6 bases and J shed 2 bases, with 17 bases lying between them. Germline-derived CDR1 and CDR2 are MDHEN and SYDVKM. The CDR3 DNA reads TGTGCCAGCAGGTCGACAGGTTTCCCGGCCTACGAGCAGTACTTC. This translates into CASRSTGFPAYEQYF.

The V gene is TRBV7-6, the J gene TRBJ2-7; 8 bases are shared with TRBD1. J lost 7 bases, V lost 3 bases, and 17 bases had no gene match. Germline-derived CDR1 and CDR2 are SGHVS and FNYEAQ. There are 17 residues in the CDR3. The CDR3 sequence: CASSLTEGDRSWKEQYF. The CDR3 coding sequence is TGTGCCAGCAGCTTGACCGAGGGGGACAGGTCGTGGAAGGAGCAGTACTTC.

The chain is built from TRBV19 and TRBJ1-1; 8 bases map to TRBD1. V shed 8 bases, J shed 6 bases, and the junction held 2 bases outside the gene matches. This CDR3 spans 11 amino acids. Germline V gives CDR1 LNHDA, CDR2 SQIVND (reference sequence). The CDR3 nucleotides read TGTGCCAGTGGACAGGGCCCTGAAGCTTTCTTT. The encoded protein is CASGQGPEAFF.

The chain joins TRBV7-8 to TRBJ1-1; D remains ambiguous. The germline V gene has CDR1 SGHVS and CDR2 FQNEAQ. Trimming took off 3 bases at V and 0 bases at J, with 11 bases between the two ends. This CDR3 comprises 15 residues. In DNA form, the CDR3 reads TGTGCCAGCAGCTTGGACTTACCGCTGAACACTGAAGCTTTCTTT. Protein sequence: CASSLDLPLNTEAFF.

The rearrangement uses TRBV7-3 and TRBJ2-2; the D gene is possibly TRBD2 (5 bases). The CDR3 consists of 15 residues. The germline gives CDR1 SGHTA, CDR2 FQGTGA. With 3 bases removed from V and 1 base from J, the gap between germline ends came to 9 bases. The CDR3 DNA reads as TGTGCCAGCAGCTTCCGGGGAGAGAACACCGGGGAGCTGTTTTTT. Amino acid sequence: CASSFRGENTGELFF. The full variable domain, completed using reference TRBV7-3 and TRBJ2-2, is GAGVSQTPSNKVTEKGKYVELRCDPISGHTALYWYRQSLGQGPEFLIYFQGTGAADDSGLPNDRFFAVRPEGSVSTLKIQRTERGDSAVYLCASSFRGENTGELFFGEGSRLTVL.

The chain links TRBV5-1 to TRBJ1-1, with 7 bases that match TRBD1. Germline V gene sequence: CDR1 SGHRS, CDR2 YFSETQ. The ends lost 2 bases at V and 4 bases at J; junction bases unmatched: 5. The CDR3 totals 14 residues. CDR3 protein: CASSLGNRGTEAFF. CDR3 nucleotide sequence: TGCGCCAGCAGCTTAGGGAACAGGGGCACTGAAGCTTTCTTT.

CDR3 DNA: TGTGCCAGTAGTATCCCCGGGTTCAATGAGCAGTTCTTC. This gives the protein CASSIPGFNEQFF. The chain has TRBV19 and TRBJ2-1, with D hard to call. This CDR3 comprises 13 residues. Trimming removed 3 bases from V and 6 bases from J, with 9 bases in between. Germline values: CDR1 LNHDA, CDR2 SQIVND (reference sequence).

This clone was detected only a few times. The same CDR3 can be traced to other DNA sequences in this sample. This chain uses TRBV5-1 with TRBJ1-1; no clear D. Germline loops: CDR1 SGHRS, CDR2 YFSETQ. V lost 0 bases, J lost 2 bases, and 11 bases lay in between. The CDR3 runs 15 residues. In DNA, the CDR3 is TGCGCCAGCAGCTTGGACGGCAGGCCCAACACTGAAGCTTTCTTT. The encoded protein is CASSLDGRPNTEAFF.

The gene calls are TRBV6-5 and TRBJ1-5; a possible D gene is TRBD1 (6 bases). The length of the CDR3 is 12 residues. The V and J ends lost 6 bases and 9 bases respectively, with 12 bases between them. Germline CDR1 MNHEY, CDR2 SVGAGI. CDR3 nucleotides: TGTGCCAGCAGCCTCGGACAGCTGCCCCAGCATTTT. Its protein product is CASSLGQLPQHF.

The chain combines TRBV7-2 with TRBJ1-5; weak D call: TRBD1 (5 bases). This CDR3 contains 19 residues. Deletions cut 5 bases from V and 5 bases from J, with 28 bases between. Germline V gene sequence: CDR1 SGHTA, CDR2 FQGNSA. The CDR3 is CASSPTHGGEKGWDQPQHF. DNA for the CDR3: TGTGCCAGCAGCCCGACCCACGGGGGGGAGAAGGGCTGGGATCAGCCCCAGCATTTT.

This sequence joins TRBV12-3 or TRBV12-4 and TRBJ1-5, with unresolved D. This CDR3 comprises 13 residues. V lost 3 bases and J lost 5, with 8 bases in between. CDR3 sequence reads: CASSLQEDQPQHF. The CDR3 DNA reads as TGTGCCAGCAGTTTGCAGGAGGATCAGCCCCAGCATTTT.

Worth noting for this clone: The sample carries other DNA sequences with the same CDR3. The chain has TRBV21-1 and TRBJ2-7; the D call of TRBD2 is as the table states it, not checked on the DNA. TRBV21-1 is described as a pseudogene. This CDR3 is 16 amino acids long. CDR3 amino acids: CASSKGGGGPGCEQYF. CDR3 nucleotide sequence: TGTGCCAGCAGCAAAGGTGGGGGAGGGCCGGGGTGCGAGCAGTACTTC.

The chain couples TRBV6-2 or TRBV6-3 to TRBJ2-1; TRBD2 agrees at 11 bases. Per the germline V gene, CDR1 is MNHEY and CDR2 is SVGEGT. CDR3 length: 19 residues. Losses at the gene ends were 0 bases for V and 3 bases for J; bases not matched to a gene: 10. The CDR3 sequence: CASSYSRGLAGGDYNEQFF. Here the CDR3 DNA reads TGTGCCAGCAGTTACTCGCGGGGCTTAGCGGGAGGGGACTACAATGAGCAGTTCTTC.

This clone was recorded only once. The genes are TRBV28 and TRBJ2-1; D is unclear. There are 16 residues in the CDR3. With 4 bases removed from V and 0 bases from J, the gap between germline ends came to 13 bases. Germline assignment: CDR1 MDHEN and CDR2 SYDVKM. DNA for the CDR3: TGTGCCAGCAGTTCCCTTTTCGCCAGCTCCTACAATGAGCAGTTCTTC. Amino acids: CASSSLFASSYNEQFF.

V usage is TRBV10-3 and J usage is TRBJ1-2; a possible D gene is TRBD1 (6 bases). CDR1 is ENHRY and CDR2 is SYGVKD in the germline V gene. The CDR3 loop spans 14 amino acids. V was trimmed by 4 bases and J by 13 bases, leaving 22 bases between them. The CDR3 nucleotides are TGTGCCATCAGTGGAGGGACGGCCTCTCAAGGGGGCACCTTC. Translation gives CAISGGTASQGGTF.

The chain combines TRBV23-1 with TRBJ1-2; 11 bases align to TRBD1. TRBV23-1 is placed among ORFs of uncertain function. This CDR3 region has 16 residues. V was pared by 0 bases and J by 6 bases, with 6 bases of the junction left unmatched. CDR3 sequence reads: CASSQSGDRGYNGYTF. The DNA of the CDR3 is TGCGCCAGCAGTCAATCGGGGGACAGGGGGTACAATGGCTACACCTTC.

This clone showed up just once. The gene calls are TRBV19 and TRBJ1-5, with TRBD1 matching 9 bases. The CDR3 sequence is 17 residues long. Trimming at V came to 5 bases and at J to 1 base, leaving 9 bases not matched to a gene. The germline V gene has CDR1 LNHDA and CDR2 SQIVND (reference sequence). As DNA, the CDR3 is TGTGCCAGTAGTTCCAAGACAGGGGGTAGGAGCAATCAGCCCCAGCATTTT. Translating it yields CASSSKTGGRSNQPQHF.